A selection of T cell receptor beta chains follows, all from one sample in a study of T cells after yellow fever vaccination. TCRdb reprocessed the 5' RACE reads via MiXCR and lists one record per CDR3 protein. The sample records roughly 32,000 distinct CDR3 sequences, more than 6.5% being singletons. Specimen: PBMCs, either bulk or a sorted T-cell subset (CD4+, CD8+, memory, or dextramer-sorted; not recorded which), collected on the day of the first yellow fever vaccination. These receptors came from a man aged 18 to 29 who received the YFV17D yellow fever vaccine. Both conserved end residues are part of each CDR3. D genes are given only for firm matches. The size field is filled for only some rows; it gives once, few, many or a size class.

>few|TRBJ2-5|TRBV5-5|TRBD2
CASSWWSSGAETQYF
TGTGCCAGCAGCTGGTGGAGTAGCGGGGCGGAGACCCAGTACTTC
>many|TRBJ1-4|TRBV29-1|-
CSVGQGGEKLFF
TGCAGCGTTGGCCAGGGTGGGGAAAAACTGTTTTTT
>many|TRBJ2-7|TRBV21-1|-
CASPFAEQYF
TGTGCCAGCCCTTTCGCAGAGCAGTACTTC
>many|TRBJ1-1|TRBV5-5|-
CASSSLQIMNTEAFF
TGTGCCAGCAGCTCGTTACAGATTATGAACACTGAAGCTTTCTTT
>many|TRBJ2-7|TRBV7-2|TRBD1
CASSTGQGPYEQYF
TGTGCCAGCAGCACCGGACAGGGGCCCTACGAGCAGTACTTC
>many|TRBJ2-3|TRBV5-1|-
CASSLDRSTDTQYF
TGCGCCAGCAGCTTGGACAGAAGCACAGATACGCAGTATTTT
>few|TRBJ2-5|TRBV15|-
CATSAIGGAGTQYF
TGTGCCACCAGCGCTATAGGGGGGGCCGGGACCCAGTACTTC
>many|TRBJ1-5|TRBV15|-
CATSIRSNQPQHF
TGTGCCACCTCAATCAGGAGCAATCAGCCCCAGCATTTT
>many|TRBJ1-1|TRBV7-9|-
CASSFRVGGRRTEAFF
TGTGCCAGCAGCTTTCGGGTCGGGGGGCGAAGGACTGAAGCTTTCTTT
>many|TRBJ2-3|TRBV5-1|TRBD2
CASRVAGGQPDTQYF
TGCGCCAGCAGGGTTGCGGGGGGGCAACCAGATACGCAGTATTTT
>many|TRBJ2-4|TRBV27|-
CASSRQGGSIQYF
TGTGCCAGCAGTCGGCAGGGTGGTAGCATTCAGTACTTC
>-|TRBJ1-6|TRBV12-5|TRBD1
CASGRRDRSNSPLHF
TGTGCTAGTGGCCGCCGGGACAGGTCTAATTCACCCCTCCACTTT
>many|TRBJ2-3|TRBV27|-
CASSLFAMSGGSTDTQYF
TGTGCCAGCAGTTTATTTGCAATGTCGGGGGGCAGCACAGATACGCAGTATTTT
>many|TRBJ2-7|TRBV28|TRBD1
CASSIQGQYEQYF
TGTGCCAGCAGCATCCAGGGACAGTACGAGCAGTACTTC
>few|TRBJ1-2|TRBV9|-
CASSVNDNYGYTF
TGTGCCAGCAGCGTAAATGATAACTATGGCTACACCTTC